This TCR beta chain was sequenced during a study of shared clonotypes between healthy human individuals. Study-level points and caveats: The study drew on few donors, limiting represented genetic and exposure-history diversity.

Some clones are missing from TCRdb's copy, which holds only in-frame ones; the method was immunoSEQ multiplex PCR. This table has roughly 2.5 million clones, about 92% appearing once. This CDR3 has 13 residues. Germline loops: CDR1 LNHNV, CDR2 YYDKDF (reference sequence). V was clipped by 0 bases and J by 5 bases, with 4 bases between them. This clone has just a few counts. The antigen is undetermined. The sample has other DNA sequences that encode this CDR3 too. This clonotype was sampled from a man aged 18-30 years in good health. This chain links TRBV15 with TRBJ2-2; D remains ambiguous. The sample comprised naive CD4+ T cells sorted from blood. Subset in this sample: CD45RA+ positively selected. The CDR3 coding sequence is TGTGCCACCAGCAGAGATAGGACCGGGGAGCTGTTTTTT. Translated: CATSRDRTGELFF. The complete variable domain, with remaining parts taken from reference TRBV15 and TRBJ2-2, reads DAMVIQNPRYQVTQFGKPVTLSCSQTLNHNVMYWYQQKSSQAPKLLFHYYDKDFNNEADTPDNFQSRRPNTSFCFLDIRSPGLGDTAMYLCATSRDRTGELFFGEGSRLTVL.